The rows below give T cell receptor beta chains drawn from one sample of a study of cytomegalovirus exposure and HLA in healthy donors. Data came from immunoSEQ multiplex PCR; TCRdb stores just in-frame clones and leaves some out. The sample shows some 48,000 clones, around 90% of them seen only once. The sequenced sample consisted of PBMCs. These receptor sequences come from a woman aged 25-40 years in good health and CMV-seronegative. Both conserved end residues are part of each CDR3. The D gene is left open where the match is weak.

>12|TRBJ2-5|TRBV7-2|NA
CASRAGVETQYF
TGTGCCAGCAGGGCAGGGGTAGAGACCCAGTACTTC
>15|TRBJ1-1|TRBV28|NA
CASSLLEAPNTEAFF
TGTGCCAGCAGTCTCCTGGAGGCCCCGAACACTGAAGCTTTCTTT
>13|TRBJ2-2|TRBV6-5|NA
CASSYDRAGELFF
TGTGCCAGCAGTTACGACAGAGCCGGGGAGCTGTTTTTT
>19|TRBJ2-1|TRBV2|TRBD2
CASSRHDLAGIPSVNEQFF
TGTGCCAGCAGTCGACACGACCTAGCGGGGATCCCGTCAGTGAATGAGCAGTTCTTC
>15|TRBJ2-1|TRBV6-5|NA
CASSSGERPYNEQFF
TGTGCCAGCAGTTCAGGGGAGCGGCCATACAATGAGCAGTTCTTC
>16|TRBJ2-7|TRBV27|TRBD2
CASSYGEREYGREQYF
TGTGCCAGCAGTTACGGGGAGCGGGAGTACGGTAGGGAGCAGTACTTC
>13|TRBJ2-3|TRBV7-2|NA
CASSLTAGDTQYF
TGTGCCAGCAGCTTAACGGCGGGGGATACGCAGTATTTT
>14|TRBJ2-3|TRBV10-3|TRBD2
CAIKPSGRADTQYF
TGTGCCATCAAGCCTAGCGGGAGGGCAGATACGCAGTATTTT
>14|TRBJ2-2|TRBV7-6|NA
CASSHISSPGELFF
TGTGCCAGCAGCCACATTTCTTCCCCGGGGGAGCTGTTTTTT
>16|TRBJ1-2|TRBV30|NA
CAWSPTGGGRSYGYTF
TGTGCCTGGAGCCCCACGGGCGGAGGGCGGTCCTATGGCTACACCTTC
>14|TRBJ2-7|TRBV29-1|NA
CSVVRGTRSYEQYF
TGCAGCGTTGTTCGCGGGACCCGCTCCTACGAGCAGTACTTC
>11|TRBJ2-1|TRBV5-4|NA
CASSSEGEQFF
TGTGCCAGCAGCTCGGAGGGTGAGCAGTTCTTC
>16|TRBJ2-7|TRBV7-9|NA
CASSSLIGGRGDEQYF
TGTGCCAGCAGCTCCCTAATTGGTGGGAGAGGAGACGAGCAGTACTTC
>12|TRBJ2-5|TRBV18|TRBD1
CASSTGEETQYF
TGTGCCAGCTCTACAGGGGAAGAGACCCAGTACTTC
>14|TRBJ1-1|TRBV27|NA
CASSPGERNTEAFF
TGTGCCAGCAGTCCGGGGGAGAGGAACACTGAAGCTTTCTTT
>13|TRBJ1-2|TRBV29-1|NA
CSVEDIANYGYTF
TGCAGCGTTGAAGATATAGCTAACTATGGCTACACCTTC
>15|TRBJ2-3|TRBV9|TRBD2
CASSYTRDYTDTQYF
TGTGCCAGCAGCTACACCCGGGACTACACAGATACGCAGTATTTT
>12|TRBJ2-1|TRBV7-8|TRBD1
CASSRMDRARVF
TGTGCCAGCAGTCGTATGGACAGGGCTCGCGTCTTC
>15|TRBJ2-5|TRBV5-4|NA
CASSLDVGGSETQYF
TGTGCCAGCAGCTTGGACGTCGGCGGATCGGAGACCCAGTACTTC
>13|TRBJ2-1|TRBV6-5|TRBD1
CASSYLTGGQQFF
TGTGCCAGCAGTTACCTCACAGGGGGCCAGCAGTTCTTC
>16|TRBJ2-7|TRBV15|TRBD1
CATSREPGTGSYEQYF
TGTGCCACCAGCAGAGAACCCGGGACAGGCTCCTACGAGCAGTACTTC
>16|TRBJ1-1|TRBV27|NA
CASSLKAGGSGTEAFF
TGTGCCAGCAGTTTAAAGGCAGGAGGGTCGGGCACTGAAGCTTTCTTT
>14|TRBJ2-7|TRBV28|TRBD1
CASSLAGTAYEQYF
TGTGCCAGCAGTTTAGCCGGGACAGCCTACGAGCAGTACTTC
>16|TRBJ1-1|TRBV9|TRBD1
CASSASLQGGGTEAFF
TGTGCCAGCAGCGCCTCGCTACAGGGGGGAGGCACTGAAGCTTTCTTT
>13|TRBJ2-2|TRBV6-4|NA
CASSDSDTGELFF
TGTGCCAGCAGTGACTCCGACACCGGGGAGCTGTTTTTT
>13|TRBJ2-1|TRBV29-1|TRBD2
CSVEAGGRNEQFF
TGCAGCGTTGAAGCGGGAGGGCGTAATGAGCAGTTCTTC